This T cell receptor beta chain was documented in a study of tumor-infiltrating lymphocytes in primary liver carcinoma. The investigators made TCR beta cDNA from about 510 ng total RNA, using a constant-region primer. ARM-PCR, slightly modified, supplied the TCR beta libraries through three nested multiplex PCR rounds. Amplification in the first two PCR rounds was performed using TRBV1-TRBV30 forward primers and a C-beta reverse primer for roughly 9 cycles each. TCRdb independently ran MiXCR on the multiplex PCR reads; one entry per CDR3 protein. The sample lists tens of thousands of distinct CDR3 sequences, roughly 80% seen once, with around 41% in the top ten. Scientists recovered RNA and DNA together from approximately 20-30 mg of unsorted bulk tissue. This clonotype was recorded only once. This CDR3 contains 19 residues. CDR1 is SGHNT and CDR2 is YENEEA in the germline V gene.

The sample comprised tumor-adjacent normal liver tissue. This chain connects TRBV11-3 to TRBJ2-3; 8 nucleotides match TRBD2. The clonotype comes from a woman younger than 45 with primary liver carcinoma and hepatitis B virus infection. DNA of the CDR3: TGTGCTAGTAGCTTAGGTTTTGGAGCGGGAGCAGGACGCACAGATACGCAGTATTTT. Amino acid sequence: CASSLGFGAGAGRTDTQYF.